The TCR beta chain described here comes from a study of T cell changes during pregnancy in multiple sclerosis. CDR1 and CDR2 (germline): SEHNR, FQNEAQ (reference sequence). This CDR3 has 15 amino acids. The ends were cut back, 2 bases at V and 2 bases at J, with 12 bases in the middle. Sequenced by immunoSEQ multiplex PCR; TCRdb stores in-frame clones only, minus some. The table includes 70,000 to 95,000 clones, roughly 93% detected once. Sequencing was performed on peripheral blood, taken in the first trimester of pregnancy. This clonotype originated in a female donor with multiple sclerosis, enrolled in a pregnancy study. The chain employs TRBV7-9 and TRBJ1-1; perhaps TRBD1 as D (5 bases). In DNA form, the CDR3 reads TGTGCCAGCAGCTTAACCCAGGGTCTAAACACTGAAGCTTTCTTT. The encoded protein is CASSLTQGLNTEAFF.